The 21 T cell receptor beta chains below were found in one sample sequenced in a study of cytomegalovirus exposure and HLA in healthy donors. PCR involved 60 Vbeta and 13 Jbeta primers. The repertoire was sequenced with immunoSEQ multiplex PCR; TCRdb's copy has only in-frame clones and lacks some. The sample contains over 100,000 clones, about four fifths of which appear only once. The sample comprised PBMCs. These receptor sequences come from a man aged 25 to 40 in good health and CMV-seropositive.

This clone was picked up a small number of times. The chain uses TRBV4-1 and TRBJ2-1, with 10 bases identical to TRBD1. Germline assignment: CDR1 MGHRA and CDR2 YSYEKL. CDR3 length: 17 residues. The V and J ends lost 2 bases and 6 bases, in that order; junction bases with no gene match: 10. In DNA form, the CDR3 reads TGCGCCAGCAGCCAACCCGGGCGGGACAGGGGAGGCAATGAGCAGTTCTTC. It codes for CASSQPGRDRGGNEQFF.

The rearrangement joins TRBV5-1 to TRBJ1-6; D might be TRBD1 (5 bases). Per germline, CDR1 SGHRS and CDR2 YFSETQ. With 0 bases removed from V and 5 bases from J, the gap between germline ends came to 9 bases. This CDR3 comprises 15 residues. CDR3 sequence (DNA): TGCGCCAGCAGCTTGGGTGCAGGGAATAATTCACCCCTCCACTTT. Its protein is CASSLGAGNNSPLHF.

This chain joins TRBV4-1 and TRBJ1-2; 9 nucleotides line up with TRBD1. This CDR3 is built from 14 residues. Losses at the gene ends were 2 bases for V and 7 bases for J; bases not matched to a gene: 5. Germline lookup yields CDR1 MGHRA and CDR2 YSYEKL. In nucleotides, the CDR3 is TGCGCCAGCAGCCAATGGGACAGGGACTCTGGCTACACCTTC. Encoded protein: CASSQWDRDSGYTF.

The chain is built from TRBV11-2 and TRBJ2-1; TRBD2 matches 15 bases. Germline V CDR1 and CDR2: SGHAT, FQNNGV. Trimming removed 5 bases from V and 6 bases from J; junction bases left unmatched: 5. The CDR3 sequence is 16 residues long. DNA for the CDR3: TGTGCCAGCAGCCGGTGGACTAGCGGGAGGGTCAATGAGCAGTTCTTC. Translated, it gives CASSRWTSGRVNEQFF.

The rearrangement links TRBV5-1 to TRBJ2-3; TRBD1 might be the D (8 bases). V was shortened by 3 bases and J by 5 bases, with 22 bases between the two germline ends. Germline CDR1 is SGHRS and CDR2 is YFSETQ. This CDR3 has 17 residues. CDR3 residues: CASSSGQGGVYGDTQYF. The CDR3 coding sequence is TGCGCCAGCAGCTCAGGACAGGGAGGGGTCTACGGAGATACGCAGTATTTT.

The rearrangement joins TRBV6-5 to TRBJ2-1; tentatively, D is TRBD1 (6 bases). The V and J ends lost 4 bases and 4 bases respectively, with 14 bases between them. In germline, CDR1 is MNHEY, CDR2 SVGAGI. The CDR3 covers 15 residues. DNA for the CDR3: TGTGCCAGCAGTTCACCCTCAGGGGCTTACAATGAGCAGTTCTTC. Translated, it gives CASSSPSGAYNEQFF.

The chain carries TRBV11-2 and TRBJ2-2; D possibly corresponds to TRBD1 (5 bases). V was trimmed by 3 bases and J by 6 bases, leaving 8 bases between them. The CDR3 consists of 13 residues. Germline V CDR1 and CDR2: SGHAT, FQNNGV. Written as DNA, the CDR3 is TGTGCCAGCAGCTTTATCAGGGCCGGGGAGCTGTTTTTT. Translating it yields CASSFIRAGELFF.

The rearrangement uses TRBV28 and TRBJ2-7; TRBD2 matches 10 bases. V lost 1 base to trimming and J lost 3 bases; unmatched junction nucleotides: 6. The CDR3 has 16 residues. Germline values: CDR1 MDHEN, CDR2 SYDVKM. This CDR3 reads CASSLFRTSGFYEQYF. The CDR3 DNA sequence: TGTGCCAGCAGTTTATTTCGGACTAGCGGATTCTACGAGCAGTACTTC.

The chain employs TRBV5-4 and TRBJ1-1; 7 bases agree with TRBD1. CDR3 size: 13 residues. V shed 7 bases and J 3 bases; nucleotides not matched to a gene: 6. Germline values: CDR1 SGHNT, CDR2 YYREEE (reference sequence). DNA for the CDR3: TGTGCCAGCCTCGAGGGGGCATACACTGAAGCTTTCTTT. Protein product: CASLEGAYTEAFF.

This clone showed up just a few times. The chain joins TRBV16 to TRBJ1-1, with TRBD1 matching 7 bases. The V segment lost 0 bases and the J segment 10 bases; nucleotides outside the gene matches: 8. This CDR3 is 14 amino acids long. Germline values: CDR1 KGHSY, CDR2 FQNENV. DNA for the CDR3: TGTGCCAGCAGCCAATCAGGAGGGGGCGGATCAGCTTTCTTT. Translating gives CASSQSGGGGSAFF.

This chain links TRBV30 with TRBJ2-1; TRBD2 matches at 8 bases. The CDR3 covers 14 residues. V shed 1 base and J 1 base; nucleotides not matched to a gene: 0. The germline gives CDR1 GTSNPN, CDR2 SVGIG (reference sequence). CDR3 nucleotides: TGTGCCTGGAGTGGCGGGAGGTCCTACAATGAGCAGTTCTTC. Translating gives CAWSGGRSYNEQFF.

This chain links TRBV18 with TRBJ1-1, with 8 bases identical to TRBD1. Trimming removed 3 bases from V and 3 bases from J; junction bases left unmatched: 6. The CDR3 has 15 residues. CDR1 and CDR2 (germline): KGHSH, LQKENI. The CDR3 nucleotides read TGTGCCAGCTCACCCCAGACAGGGGAGCACACTGAAGCTTTCTTT. Translating gives CASSPQTGEHTEAFF. The variable domain in full, with the rest retrieved from reference TRBV18 and TRBJ1-1, is NAGVMQNPRHLVRRRGQEARLRCSPMKGHSHVYWYRQLPEEGLKFMVYLQKENIIDESGMPKERFSAEFPKEGPSILRIQQVVRGDSAAYFCASSPQTGEHTEAFFGQGTRLTVV.

This rearrangement joins TRBV5-8 to TRBJ1-2; perhaps TRBD1 as D (5 bases). The V end lost 5 bases, the J end lost 4 bases, and 12 bases lay between the germline ends. Germline values: CDR1 SGHTS, CDR2 YDEGEE. The CDR3 loop spans 13 amino acids. CDR3 in amino acids: CASSQGPFYGYTF. CDR3 coding DNA: TGTGCCAGCAGTCAGGGCCCTTTCTATGGCTACACCTTC.

This chain joins TRBV19 and TRBJ2-1, with 13 bases aligning to TRBD2. The germline V gene encodes CDR1 LNHDA and CDR2 SQIVND (reference sequence). The CDR3 totals 16 residues. V dropped 4 bases and J dropped 8; count of bases not matched to a gene: 8. CDR3 DNA sequence: TGTGCCAGTAGTACCCCAACTAGCGGGAGGGTCGATGAGCAGTTCTTC. Its translation is CASSTPTSGRVDEQFF.

The chain is built from TRBV28 and TRBJ1-1; unclear D gene. This CDR3 spans 14 amino acids. The V gene's germline CDR1 is MDHEN and CDR2 SYDVKM. Trimming removed 4 bases from V and 1 base from J, with 10 bases in between. The CDR3 bases are TGTGCCAGCAGTTCGGAGGCAGAGAACACTGAAGCTTTCTTT. Translating it yields CASSSEAENTEAFF.

This clone was seen more than once but under ten times. The J gene is TRBJ2-7, the V gene TRBV5-4, with 7 bases identical to TRBD2. Unmatched junction bases numbered 9, after V lost 3 bases and J lost 6 bases. The CDR3 covers 14 residues. The germline CDR1 and CDR2 sequences are SGHNT and YYREEE (reference sequence). DNA of the CDR3: TGTGCCAGCAGCTGGGACTACCTCTCGCGCGAGCAGTACTTC. It translates to CASSWDYLSREQYF. Supplemented by reference TRBV5-4 and TRBJ2-7, the full variable domain reads ETGVTQSPTHLIKTRGQQVTLRCSSQSGHNTVSWYQQALGQGPQFIFQYYREEENGRGNFPPRFSGLQFPNYSSELNVNALELDDSALYLCASSWDYLSREQYFGPGTRLTVT.

Only one count was recorded for this clone. The rearrangement links TRBV6-5 to TRBJ2-5, with D perhaps matching TRBD2 (5 bases). The length of the CDR3 is 13 residues. The ends were cut back, 5 bases at V and 5 bases at J, with 12 bases in the middle. Germline assignment: CDR1 MNHEY and CDR2 SVGAGI. CDR3 sequence reads: CASSRGSGETQYF. Here the CDR3 DNA reads TGTGCCAGCAGTCGGGGATCCGGGGAGACCCAGTACTTC.

The table lists this clone with a count of one. This rearrangement joins TRBV2 to TRBJ2-5; 10 bases are a match to TRBD1. CDR3 length: 16 residues. Germline V lookup: CDR1 SNHLY, CDR2 FYNNEI. The ends lost 3 bases at V and 1 base at J; junction bases unmatched: 5. The CDR3 loop is CASSEGQGHRQETQYF. DNA of the CDR3: TGTGCCAGCAGTGAGGGACAGGGGCACCGCCAAGAGACCCAGTACTTC. Supplemented by reference TRBV2 and TRBJ2-5, the full variable domain reads EPEVTQTPSHQVTQMGQEVILRCVPISNHLYFYWYRQILGQKVEFLVSFYNNEISEKSEIFDDQFSVERPDGSNFTLKIRSTKLEDSAMYFCASSEGQGHRQETQYFGPGTRLLVL.

The CDR3 nucleotides read TGTGCCAGCAGTCCGACAGTATACGAGCAGTACTTC. This codes for CASSPTVYEQYF. This sequence joins TRBV28 and TRBJ2-7, with a possible D match to TRBD1 (5 bases). Germline CDR1 is MDHEN and CDR2 is SYDVKM. This CDR3 is 12 amino acids long. Between the trimmed V and J ends, which lost 5 bases and 4 bases, there was a span of 9 bases.

The chain uses TRBV6-4 and TRBJ2-3; 7 bases are a match to TRBD1. Germline trimming cut 2 bases from V and 3 bases from J; bases unmatched to any gene: 5. The germline gives CDR1 MRHNA, CDR2 SNTAGT. The CDR3 has 15 residues. CDR3 region: CASSDGEGATDTQYF. CDR3 nucleotides: TGTGCCAGCAGTGACGGCGAGGGGGCAACAGATACGCAGTATTTT.

This clone was detected once. The J gene is TRBJ1-6, the V gene TRBV15; D ambiguous. V lost 8 bases and J 11 bases, leaving 16 bases between the germline ends. Germline lookup yields CDR1 LNHNV and CDR2 YYDKDF (reference sequence). This CDR3 is built from 13 residues. The DNA of the CDR3 is TGTGCCACCGCTGGGCACCCTCGGACACCCCTCCACTTT. Its translation is CATAGHPRTPLHF.